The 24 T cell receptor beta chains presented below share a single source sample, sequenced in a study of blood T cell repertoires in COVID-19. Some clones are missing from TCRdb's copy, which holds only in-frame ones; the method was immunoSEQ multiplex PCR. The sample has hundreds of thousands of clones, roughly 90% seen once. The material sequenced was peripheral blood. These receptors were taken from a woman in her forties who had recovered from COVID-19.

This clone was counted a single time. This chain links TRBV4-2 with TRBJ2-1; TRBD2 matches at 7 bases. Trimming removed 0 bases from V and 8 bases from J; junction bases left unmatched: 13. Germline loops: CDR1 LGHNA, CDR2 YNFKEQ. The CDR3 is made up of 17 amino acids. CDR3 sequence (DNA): TGTGCCAGCAGCCAAGATCGGTCGGCTAGCGGAAAGGATGAGCAGTTCTTC. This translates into CASSQDRSASGKDEQFF.

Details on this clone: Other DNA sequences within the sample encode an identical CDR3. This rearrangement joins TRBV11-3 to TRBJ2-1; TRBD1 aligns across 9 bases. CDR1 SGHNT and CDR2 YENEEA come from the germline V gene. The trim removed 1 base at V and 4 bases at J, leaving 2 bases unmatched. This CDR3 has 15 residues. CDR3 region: CASSLAGQGYNEQFF. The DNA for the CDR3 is TGTGCCAGCAGCTTAGCGGGACAGGGATACAATGAGCAGTTCTTC.

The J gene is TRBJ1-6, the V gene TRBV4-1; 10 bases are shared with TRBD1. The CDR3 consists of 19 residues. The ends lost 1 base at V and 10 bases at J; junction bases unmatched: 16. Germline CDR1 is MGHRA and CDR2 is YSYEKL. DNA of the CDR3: TGCGCCAGCAGCCAAGGTGTCTCGGGACAGGGGCCTTTGGGGTCACCCCTCCACTTT. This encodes CASSQGVSGQGPLGSPLHF.

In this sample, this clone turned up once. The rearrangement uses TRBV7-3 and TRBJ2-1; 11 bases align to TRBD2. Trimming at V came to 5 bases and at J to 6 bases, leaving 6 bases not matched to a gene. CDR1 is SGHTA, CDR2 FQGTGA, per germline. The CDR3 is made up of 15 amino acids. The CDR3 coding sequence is TGTGCCAGCAGCCCCGGGACTAGCGGACTCAATGAGCAGTTCTTC. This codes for CASSPGTSGLNEQFF.

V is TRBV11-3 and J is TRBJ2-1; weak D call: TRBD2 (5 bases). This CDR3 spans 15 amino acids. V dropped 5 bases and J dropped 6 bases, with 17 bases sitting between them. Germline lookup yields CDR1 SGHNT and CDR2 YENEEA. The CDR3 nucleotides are TGTGCCAGCAGCGTAAGTTTAGCGTGGGTCAATGAGCAGTTCTTC. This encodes CASSVSLAWVNEQFF.

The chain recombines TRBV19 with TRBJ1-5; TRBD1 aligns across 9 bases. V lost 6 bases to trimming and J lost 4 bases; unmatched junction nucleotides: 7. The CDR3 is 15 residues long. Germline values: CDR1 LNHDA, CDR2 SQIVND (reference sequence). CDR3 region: CASRKDRGGNQPQHF. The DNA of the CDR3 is TGTGCCAGTAGGAAGGACAGGGGAGGAAATCAGCCCCAGCATTTT.

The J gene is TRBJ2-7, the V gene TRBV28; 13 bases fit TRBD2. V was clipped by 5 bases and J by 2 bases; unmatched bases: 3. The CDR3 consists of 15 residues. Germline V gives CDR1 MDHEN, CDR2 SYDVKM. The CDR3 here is CASSPGTSGTYEQYF. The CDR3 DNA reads TGTGCCAGCAGTCCGGGGACTAGCGGGACCTACGAGCAGTACTTC.

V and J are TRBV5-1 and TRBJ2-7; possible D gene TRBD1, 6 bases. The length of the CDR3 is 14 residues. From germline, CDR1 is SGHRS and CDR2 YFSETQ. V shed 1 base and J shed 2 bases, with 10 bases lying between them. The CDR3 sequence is CASSLLQGPYEQYF. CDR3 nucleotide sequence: TGCGCCAGCAGCTTGTTGCAGGGGCCCTACGAGCAGTACTTC. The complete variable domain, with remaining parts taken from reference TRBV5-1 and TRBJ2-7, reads KAGVTQTPRYLIKTRGQQVTLSCSPISGHRSVSWYQQTPGQGLQFLFEYFSETQRNKGNFPGRFSGRQFSNSRSEMNVSTLELGDSALYLCASSLLQGPYEQYFGPGTRLTVT.

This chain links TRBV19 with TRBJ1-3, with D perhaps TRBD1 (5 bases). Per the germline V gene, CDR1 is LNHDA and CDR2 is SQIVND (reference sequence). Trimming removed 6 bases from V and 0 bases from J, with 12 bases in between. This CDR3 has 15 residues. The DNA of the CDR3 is TGTGCCAGTAGATCGGGGGGAAGCTCTGGAAACACCATATATTTT. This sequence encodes CASRSGGSSGNTIYF.

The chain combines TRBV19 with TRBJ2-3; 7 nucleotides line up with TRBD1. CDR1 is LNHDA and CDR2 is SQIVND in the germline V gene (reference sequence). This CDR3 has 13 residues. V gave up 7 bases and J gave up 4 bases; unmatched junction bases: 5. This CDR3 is CASTATGADTQYF. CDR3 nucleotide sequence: TGTGCCAGTACCGCAACAGGGGCAGATACGCAGTATTTT.

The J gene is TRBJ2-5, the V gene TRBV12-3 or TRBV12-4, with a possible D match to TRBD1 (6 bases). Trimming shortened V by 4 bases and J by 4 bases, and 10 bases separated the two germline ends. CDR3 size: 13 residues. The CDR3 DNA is TGTGCCAGCAGTTCACAGGGTAGAGAGACCCAGTACTTC. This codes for CASSSQGRETQYF.

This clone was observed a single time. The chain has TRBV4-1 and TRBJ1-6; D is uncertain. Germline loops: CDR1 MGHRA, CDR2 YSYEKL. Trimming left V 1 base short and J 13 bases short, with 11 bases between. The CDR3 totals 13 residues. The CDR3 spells CASSQVGGRPLHF. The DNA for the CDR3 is TGCGCCAGCAGCCAAGTAGGCGGCCGGCCCCTCCACTTT.

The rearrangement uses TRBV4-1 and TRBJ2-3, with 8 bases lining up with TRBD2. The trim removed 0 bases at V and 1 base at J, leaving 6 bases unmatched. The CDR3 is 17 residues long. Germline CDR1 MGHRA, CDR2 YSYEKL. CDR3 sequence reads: CASSQDKEAGGTDTQYF. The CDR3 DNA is TGCGCCAGCAGCCAAGATAAAGAAGCGGGGGGCACAGATACGCAGTATTTT.

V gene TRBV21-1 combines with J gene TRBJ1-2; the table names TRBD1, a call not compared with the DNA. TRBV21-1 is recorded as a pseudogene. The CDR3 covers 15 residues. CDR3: CASSKQGTRTYGYTF. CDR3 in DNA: TGTGCCAGCAGCAAACAGGGGACCCGGACTTATGGCTACACCTTC.

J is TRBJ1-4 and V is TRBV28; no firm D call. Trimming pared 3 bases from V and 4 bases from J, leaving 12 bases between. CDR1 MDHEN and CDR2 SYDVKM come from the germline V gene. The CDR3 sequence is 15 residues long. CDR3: CASSFMRSVNEKLFF. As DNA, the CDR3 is TGTGCCAGCAGTTTTATGAGGAGTGTTAATGAAAAACTGTTTTTT.

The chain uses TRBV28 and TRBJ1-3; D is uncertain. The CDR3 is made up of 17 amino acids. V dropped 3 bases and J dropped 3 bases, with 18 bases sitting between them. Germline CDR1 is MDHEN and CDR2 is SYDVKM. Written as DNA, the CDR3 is TGTGCCAGCAGTTTTGAATGGAGGGTTGAACTTGGAAACACCATATATTTT. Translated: CASSFEWRVELGNTIYF. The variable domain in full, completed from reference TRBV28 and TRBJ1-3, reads DVKVTQSSRYLVKRTGEKVFLECVQDMDHENMFWYRQDPGLGLRLIYFSYDVKMKEKGDIPEGYSVSREKKERFSLILESASTNQTSMYLCASSFEWRVELGNTIYFGEGSWLTVV.

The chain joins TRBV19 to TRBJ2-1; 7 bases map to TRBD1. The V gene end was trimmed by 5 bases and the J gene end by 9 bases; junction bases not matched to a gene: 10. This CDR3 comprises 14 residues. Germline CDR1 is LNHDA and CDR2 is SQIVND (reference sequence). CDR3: CASSAAGGTGEQFF. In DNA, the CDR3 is TGTGCCAGTAGTGCGGCAGGGGGTACAGGTGAGCAGTTCTTC.

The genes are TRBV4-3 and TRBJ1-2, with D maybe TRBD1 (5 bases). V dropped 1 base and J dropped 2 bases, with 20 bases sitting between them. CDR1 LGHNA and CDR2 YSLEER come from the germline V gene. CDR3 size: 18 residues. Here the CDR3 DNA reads TGCGCCAGCAGCCAAGTCGGCCGTGGGGCCCTTACAAACTATGGCTACACCTTC. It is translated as CASSQVGRGALTNYGYTF.

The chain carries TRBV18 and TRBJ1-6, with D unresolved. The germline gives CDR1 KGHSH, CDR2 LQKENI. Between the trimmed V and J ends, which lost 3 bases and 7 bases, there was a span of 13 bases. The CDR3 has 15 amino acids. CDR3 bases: TGTGCCAGCTCACCCACCGGGGAGTACAATTCACCCCTCCACTTT. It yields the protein CASSPTGEYNSPLHF.

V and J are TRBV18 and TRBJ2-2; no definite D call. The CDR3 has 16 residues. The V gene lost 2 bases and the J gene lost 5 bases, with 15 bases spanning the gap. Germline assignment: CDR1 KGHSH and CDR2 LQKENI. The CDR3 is CASSPSGGVGTGELFF. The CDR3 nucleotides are TGTGCCAGCTCACCATCTGGCGGAGTAGGTACCGGGGAGCTGTTTTTT.

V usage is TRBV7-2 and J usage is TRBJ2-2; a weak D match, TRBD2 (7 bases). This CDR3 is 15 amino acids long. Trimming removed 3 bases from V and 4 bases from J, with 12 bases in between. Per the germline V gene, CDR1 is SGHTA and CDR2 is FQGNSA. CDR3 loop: CASSLGGPVTGELFF. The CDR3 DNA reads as TGTGCCAGCAGCTTGGGGGGGCCGGTCACCGGGGAGCTGTTTTTT.

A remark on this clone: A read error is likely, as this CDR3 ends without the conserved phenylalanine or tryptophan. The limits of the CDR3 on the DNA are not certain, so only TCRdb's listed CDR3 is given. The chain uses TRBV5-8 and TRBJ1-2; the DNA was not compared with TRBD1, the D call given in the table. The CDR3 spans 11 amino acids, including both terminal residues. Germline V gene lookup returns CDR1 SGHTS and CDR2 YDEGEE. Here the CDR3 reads CASSYPGQIKT.

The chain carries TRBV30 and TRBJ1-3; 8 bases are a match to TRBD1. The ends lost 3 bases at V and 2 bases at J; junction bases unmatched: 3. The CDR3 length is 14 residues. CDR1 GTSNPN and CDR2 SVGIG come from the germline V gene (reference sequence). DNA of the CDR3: TGTGCCTGGAGGAGGACAGGGACTGGAAACACCATATATTTT. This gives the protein CAWRRTGTGNTIYF.

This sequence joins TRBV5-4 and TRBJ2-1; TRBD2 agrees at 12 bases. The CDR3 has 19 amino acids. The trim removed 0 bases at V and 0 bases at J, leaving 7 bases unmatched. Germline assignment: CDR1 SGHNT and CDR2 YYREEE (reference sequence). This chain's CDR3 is CASSLARLAGESSYNEQFF. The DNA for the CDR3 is TGTGCCAGCAGCTTGGCTCGACTAGCGGGGGAGAGCTCCTACAATGAGCAGTTCTTC.